The following is a TCR beta chain sequence with its context. Its antigen is not known. The data originate from a study of cytomegalovirus exposure and HLA in healthy donors. This CDR3 region has 14 residues. Germline V lookup: CDR1 SGDLS, CDR2 YYNGEE. With 6 bases clipped from V and 12 bases from J, the junction kept 14 bases outside the gene matches. Regarding the study as a whole: In a later analysis, across HLA loci, associated TCR counts were highest for DRB1, lowest for HLA-C.

The PCR employed 60 Vbeta primers together with 13 Jbeta primers. The assay was immunoSEQ multiplex PCR, and TCRdb's table has in-frame clones only and misses some. The sample lists some 140,000 clones; 74% were seen once. The source of this sequence is a man younger than 35 in good health and CMV-seropositive. The material sequenced was PBMCs. The V call is TRBV9, the J call TRBJ2-1; 8 bases match TRBD2. CDR3 amino acids: CASTTGLAVGWQFF. CDR3 DNA sequence: TGTGCCAGCACCACAGGACTAGCTGTAGGTTGGCAGTTCTTC.